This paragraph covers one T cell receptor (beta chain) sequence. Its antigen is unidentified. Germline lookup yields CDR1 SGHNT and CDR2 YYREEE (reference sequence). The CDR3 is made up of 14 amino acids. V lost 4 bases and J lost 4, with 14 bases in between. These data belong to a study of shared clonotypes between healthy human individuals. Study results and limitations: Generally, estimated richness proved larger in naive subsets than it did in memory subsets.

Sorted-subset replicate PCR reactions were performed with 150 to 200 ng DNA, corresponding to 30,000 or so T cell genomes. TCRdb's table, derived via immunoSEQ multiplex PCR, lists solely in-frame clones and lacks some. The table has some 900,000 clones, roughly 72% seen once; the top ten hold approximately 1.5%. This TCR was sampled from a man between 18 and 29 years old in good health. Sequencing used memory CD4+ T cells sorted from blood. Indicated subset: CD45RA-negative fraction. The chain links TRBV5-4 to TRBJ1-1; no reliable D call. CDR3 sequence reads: CASSADLRTTEAFF. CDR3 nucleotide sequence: TGTGCCAGCAGCGCGGACCTTAGGACCACTGAAGCTTTCTTT.